This TCR beta chain is from a study of blood T cell repertoires in COVID-19. Sequencing used immunoSEQ multiplex PCR; TCRdb keeps in-frame clones, though not all of them. The sample lists 150,000 or so clones, 88% seen once, with roughly 24% in the top ten. V lost 10 bases and J lost 8; bases outside the gene matches: 9. Looked up from germline, CDR1 is MNHEY and CDR2 is SVGAGI. The CDR3 covers 13 residues. Specimen: peripheral blood. This clonotype was obtained from a man between 60 and 70 years old with acute or convalescent COVID-19. The chain combines TRBV6-5 with TRBJ1-2, with TRBD1 identical over 11 bases. CDR3 nucleotides: TGTGCCACCCTGGGACAGGGGGTGGAGGGCTACACCTTC. Its protein is CATLGQGVEGYTF.